These 8 T cell receptor beta chains originate from one sample sequenced in a study of shared clonotypes between healthy human individuals. Sequencing was performed with immunoSEQ multiplex PCR; in TCRdb, only in-frame clones are kept and a portion is missing. This table has 450,000 to 600,000 clones, around 80% appearing once. Sequenced input: PBMCs. The receptors stem from a woman in her thirties or forties in good health. Some clones in this sample may be carry-over from other donors' samples.

V is TRBV7-3 and J is TRBJ2-1; 8 bases are shared with TRBD1. The length of the CDR3 is 18 residues. With 2 bases clipped from V and 6 bases from J, the junction kept 15 bases outside the gene matches. Germline CDR1 reads SGHTA; CDR2 reads FQGTGA. The CDR3 sequence is CASSLYRGPRQGPNEQFF. DNA of the CDR3: TGTGCCAGCAGCTTATATCGGGGGCCCAGACAGGGGCCCAATGAGCAGTTCTTC.

The table lists this clone with many counts. This chain links TRBV5-1 with TRBJ2-7; D not resolved. Germline V gene sequence: CDR1 SGHRS, CDR2 YFSETQ. The V end was cut by 0 bases, the J end by 3 bases, with 7 bases between. This CDR3 region has 13 residues. CDR3 sequence reads: CASSLEQNYEQYF. CDR3 DNA sequence: TGCGCCAGCAGCTTGGAACAGAACTACGAGCAGTACTTC.

This chain connects TRBV27 to TRBJ2-7; 7 bases line up with TRBD2. The ends lost 4 bases at V and 4 bases at J; junction bases unmatched: 7. This CDR3 has 14 amino acids. The germline V gene encodes CDR1 MNHEY and CDR2 SMNVEV (reference sequence). Written as DNA, the CDR3 is TGTGCCAGCAGTTCCGGACTAGTGAGGTACGAGCAGTACTTC. Translated: CASSSGLVRYEQYF.

This clone was detected a few times. The rearrangement joins TRBV7-8 to TRBJ1-3; 7 bases agree with TRBD1. V shed 3 bases and J 4 bases; nucleotides not matched to a gene: 3. CDR3 size: 14 residues. Per the germline V gene, CDR1 is SGHVS and CDR2 is FQNEAQ. The CDR3 DNA is TGTGCCAGCAGCTTCGGGACAGAAGGAAACACCATATATTTT. It translates to CASSFGTEGNTIYF.

The chain couples TRBV11-2 to TRBJ1-1, with D uncertain. Germline CDR1 and CDR2: SGHAT and FQNNGV. This CDR3 is built from 11 residues. V gave up 4 bases and J gave up 4 bases, with 4 bases separating them. The CDR3 DNA sequence: TGTGCCAGCAGCTCCCCCACTGAAGCTTTCTTT. Translated: CASSSPTEAFF. The complete variable domain, with remaining parts taken from reference TRBV11-2 and TRBJ1-1, reads EAGVAQSPRYKIIEKRQSVAFWCNPISGHATLYWYQQILGQGPKLLIQFQNNGVVDDSQLPKDRFSAERLKGVDSTLKIQPAKLEDSAVYLCASSSPTEAFFGQGTRLTVV.

The chain carries TRBV11-3 and TRBJ2-3; the match to TRBD1 covers 9 bases. With 2 bases clipped from V and 1 base from J, the junction kept 13 bases outside the gene matches. The CDR3 contains 19 residues. Germline CDR1 SGHNT, CDR2 YENEEA. CDR3 region: CASSLPWDRVYLGTDTQYF. The CDR3 bases are TGTGCCAGCAGCTTACCCTGGGACAGGGTGTATTTGGGCACAGATACGCAGTATTTT.

The CDR3 nucleotides read TGCGCCAGCAGCGTCGACTTAGCCAAAAACATTCAGTACTTC. Amino acid sequence: CASSVDLAKNIQYF. The J gene is TRBJ2-4, the V gene TRBV5-1, with D hard to call. V lost 4 bases and J 0 bases, leaving 8 bases between the germline ends. Germline assignment: CDR1 SGHRS and CDR2 YFSETQ. This CDR3 has 14 residues.

The rearrangement joins TRBV7-9 to TRBJ1-2; D is unresolved. This CDR3 is built from 16 residues. Germline assignment: CDR1 SEHNR and CDR2 FQNEAQ (reference sequence). Trimming shortened V by 1 base and J by 1 base, and 13 bases separated the two germline ends. Here the CDR3 reads CASSLVRTQSNYGYTF. In DNA, the CDR3 is TGTGCCAGCAGCTTAGTACGAACACAAAGTAACTATGGCTACACCTTC.